This TCR beta chain was documented in a study of PD-1 blockade in classical Hodgkin lymphoma. The assay was immunoSEQ multiplex PCR, and TCRdb's table has in-frame clones only and misses some. The repertoire holds 80,000 to 100,000 clones, with roughly 89% as singletons. All patients experienced relapse after autologous stem cell transplantation, and brentuximab vedotin exposure was variable. The clonotype originates from a human donor with classical Hodgkin lymphoma. Sample: peripheral blood mononuclear cells (PBMCs), taken at baseline.

The CDR3 region has the DNA TGTGCCAGTAGTACGCGGTTTTCTACGGGACGGAGCAATCAGCCCCAGCATTTT. It specifies CASSTRFSTGRSNQPQHF. V is TRBV19 and J is TRBJ1-5; possibly TRBD1 for D (5 bases). Trimming shortened V by 4 bases and J by 1 base, and 20 bases separated the two germline ends. The CDR3 is 18 amino acids. Germline V gene lookup returns CDR1 LNHDA and CDR2 SQIVND (reference sequence).